The sequence of this T cell receptor beta chain was determined in a study of blood T cell repertoires in COVID-19. This CDR3 is built from 15 residues. V was pared by 0 bases and J by 5 bases, with 4 bases of the junction left unmatched. The germline V gene has CDR1 SEHNR and CDR2 FQNEAQ (reference sequence). Generated by immunoSEQ multiplex PCR, the TCRdb table keeps only in-frame clones and is missing some. This table has roughly 210,000 clones, around 86% appearing once. This clonotype was obtained from a young man in a cohort exposed to, infected with or recovered from COVID-19 (not recorded which). The source material was PBMCs or T cells enriched from blood (not recorded which). The genes are TRBV7-9 and TRBJ2-1; 7 bases match TRBD2. The CDR3: CASSLAGGTDNEQFF. CDR3 bases: TGTGCCAGCAGCTTAGCGGGAGGGACTGACAATGAGCAGTTCTTC.